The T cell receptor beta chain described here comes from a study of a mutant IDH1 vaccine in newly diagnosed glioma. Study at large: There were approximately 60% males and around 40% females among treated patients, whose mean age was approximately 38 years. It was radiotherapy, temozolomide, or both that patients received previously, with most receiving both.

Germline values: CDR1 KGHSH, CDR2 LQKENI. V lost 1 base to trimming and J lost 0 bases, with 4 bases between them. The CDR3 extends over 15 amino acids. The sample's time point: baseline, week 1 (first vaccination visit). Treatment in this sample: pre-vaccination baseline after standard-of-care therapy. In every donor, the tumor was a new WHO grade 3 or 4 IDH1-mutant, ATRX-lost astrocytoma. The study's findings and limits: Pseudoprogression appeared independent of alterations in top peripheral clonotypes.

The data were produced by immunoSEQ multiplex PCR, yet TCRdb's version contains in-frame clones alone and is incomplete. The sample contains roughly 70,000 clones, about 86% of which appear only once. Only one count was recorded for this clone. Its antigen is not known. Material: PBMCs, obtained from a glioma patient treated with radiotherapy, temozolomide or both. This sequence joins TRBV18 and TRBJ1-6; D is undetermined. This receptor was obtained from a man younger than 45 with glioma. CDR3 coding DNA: TGTGCCAGCTCACCACTTAACTCCTATAATTCACCCCTCCACTTT. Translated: CASSPLNSYNSPLHF.